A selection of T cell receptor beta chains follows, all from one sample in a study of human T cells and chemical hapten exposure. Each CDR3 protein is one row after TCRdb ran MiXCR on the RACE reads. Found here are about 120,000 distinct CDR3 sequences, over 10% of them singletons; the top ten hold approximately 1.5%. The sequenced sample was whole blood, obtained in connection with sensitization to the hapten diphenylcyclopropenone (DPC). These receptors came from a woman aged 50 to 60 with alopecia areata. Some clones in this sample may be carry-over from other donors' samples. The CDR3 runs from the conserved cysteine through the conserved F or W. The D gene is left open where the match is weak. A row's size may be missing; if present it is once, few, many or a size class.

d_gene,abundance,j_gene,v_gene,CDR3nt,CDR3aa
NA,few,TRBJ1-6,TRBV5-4,TGTGCCAGCAGCAATCGGGACACCCCAAATAATTCACCCCTCCACTTT,CASSNRDTPNNSPLHF
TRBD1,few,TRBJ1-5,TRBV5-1,TGCGCCAGCAGTGTAGGGACAGGGGACCATCAGCCCCAGCATTTT,CASSVGTGDHQPQHF
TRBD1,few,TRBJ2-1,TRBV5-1,TGCGCCAGCAGCGCGGGACAGGGCGGATACAATGAGCAGTTCTTC,CASSAGQGGYNEQFF
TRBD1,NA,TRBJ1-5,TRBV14,TGTGCCAGCAGCCAAGGACAGGGACAATCAGCCCCAGCATTT,CASSQGQGQSAPAF
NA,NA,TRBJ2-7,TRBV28,TGTGCCAGCGGATTCCAGGGAGCACAAAGATTC,CASGFQGAQRF
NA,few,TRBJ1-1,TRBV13,TGTGCCAGCAGCGGCAGTTGGAACACTGAAGCTTTCTTT,CASSGSWNTEAFF
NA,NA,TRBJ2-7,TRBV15,TGTGCCACCAGCAGGGGGTCCATCGCCTACGAGCAGTACTTC,CATSRGSIAYEQYF
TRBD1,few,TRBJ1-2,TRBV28,TGTGCCAGCAGTTTAGATCCTCAGGGGGCGCTTAATGGCTACACCTTC,CASSLDPQGALNGYTF
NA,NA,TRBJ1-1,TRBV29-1,TGCAGCTCAAGGGGGGCCAGCCAGAACACTGAAGCTTTCTTT,CSSRGASQNTEAFF
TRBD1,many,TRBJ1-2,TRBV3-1,TGTGCCAGCAGCCAAGAAGGGACAGGGGGAAGAGGCTACACCTTC,CASSQEGTGGRGYTF
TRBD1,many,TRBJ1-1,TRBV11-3,TGTGCCAGCAGCTCGGGACAGGGGTACACTGAAGCTTTCTTT,CASSSGQGYTEAFF
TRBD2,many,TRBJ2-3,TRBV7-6,TGTGCCAGCAGCCGCGGGACTAGCAATACGCAGTATTTT,CASSRGTSNTQYF
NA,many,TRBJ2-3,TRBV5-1,TGCGCCAGCAGCTTGGAAGTCGTAGGCACGCAGTATTTT,CASSLEVVGTQYF
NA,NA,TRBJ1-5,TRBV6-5,TGTGCCAGCAGTTACGGGGGCTCAGGCCAGCCCCAGCATTTT,CASSYGGSGQPQHF
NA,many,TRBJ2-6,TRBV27,TGTGCCAGCAGTTCAGCGGCGGCCAGCTCTGGGGCCAACGTCCTGACTTTC,CASSSAAASSGANVLTF
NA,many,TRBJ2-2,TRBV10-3,TGTGCCATCAGTGAGGGCAGGTCGACCGGGGAGCTGTTTTTT,CAISEGRSTGELFF
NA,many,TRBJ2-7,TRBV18,TGTGCCAGCTCACCGCCCGCCGGGGCGGCCTACGAGCAGTACTTC,CASSPPAGAAYEQYF
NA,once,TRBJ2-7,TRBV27,TGTGCCAGCAGTGCCAGAGGCTCTACCTACGAGCAGTACTTC,CASSARGSTYEQYF
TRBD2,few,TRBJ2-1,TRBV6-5,TGTGCCAGCAGTCCCACAGGCCGCGGGAGGGTCGGTGAGCAGTTCTTC,CASSPTGRGRVGEQFF
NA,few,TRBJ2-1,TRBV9,TGTGCCAGCAGCGTCAGCCTGAGCTCCTACAATGAGCAGTTCTTC,CASSVSLSSYNEQFF
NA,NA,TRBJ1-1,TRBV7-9,TGTGCCAGCAGCTTAGGGCAGGGGGCTTTCTTT,CASSLGQGAFF
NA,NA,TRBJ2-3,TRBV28,TGTGCCAGCAGTTCGCAGGGTTACCCAGATACGCAGTATTTT,CASSSQGYPDTQYF
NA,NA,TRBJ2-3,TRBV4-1,TGCGCCAGCAGCCAAGGTTTGTCGCGGGACGGCACAGATACGCAGTATTTT,CASSQGLSRDGTDTQYF
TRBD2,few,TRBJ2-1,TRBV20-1,TGCAGTGCTAGAAAGCCGGGACTAGCGGCTAATGAGCAGTTCTTC,CSARKPGLAANEQFF
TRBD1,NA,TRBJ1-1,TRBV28,TGTGCCAGCAGGACCGGGACAGGGCGAACTGAAGCTTTCTTT,CASRTGTGRTEAFF
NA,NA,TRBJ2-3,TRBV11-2,TGTGCCAGCAGCCTAGGGACGGTTAGCACAGATACGCAGTATTTT,CASSLGTVSTDTQYF
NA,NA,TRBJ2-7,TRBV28,TGTGCCAGCAGTTCTGAGGGAACTACCTACGAGCAGTACTTC,CASSSEGTTYEQYF
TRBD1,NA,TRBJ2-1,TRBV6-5,TGTGCCAGCAGGGGAGACAGGGGGTGGTCGAATGAGCAGTTCTTC,CASRGDRGWSNEQFF
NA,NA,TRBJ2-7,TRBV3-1,TGTGCCAGCAGCCAAGAGCGAGTGAGGGAGCAGTACTTC,CASSQERVREQYF